These 2 T cell receptor beta chains were all obtained from the same sample, sequenced in a study of cytomegalovirus exposure and HLA in healthy donors. The PCR employed 60 Vbeta primers together with 13 Jbeta primers. The method was immunoSEQ multiplex PCR; TCRdb's version includes in-frame clones alone and lacks a portion of them. The sample consists of approximately 210,000 clones, around 83% of them appearing once. The sequenced sample was PBMCs. Every receptor here comes from a woman in her forties or fifties in good health and CMV-seropositive.

This sequence joins TRBV19 and TRBJ2-7, with 8 bases that match TRBD2. This CDR3 has 15 residues. The trim removed 6 bases at V and 3 bases at J, leaving 10 bases unmatched. The germline V gene encodes CDR1 LNHDA and CDR2 SQIVND (reference sequence). The chain's CDR3 is CASSYGSGGHYEQYF. The CDR3 nucleotides are TGTGCCAGTAGCTACGGGTCGGGGGGGCACTACGAGCAGTACTTC.

A note on this clone: The same CDR3 arises from other DNA sequences in this sample as well. The chain uses TRBV9 and TRBJ1-6, with D uncertain. In germline, CDR1 is SGDLS, CDR2 YYNGEE. V lost 0 bases and J lost 0, with 7 bases in between. There are 16 residues in the CDR3. This chain's CDR3 is CASSVAPSSYNSPLHF. DNA for the CDR3: TGTGCCAGCAGCGTAGCTCCGAGCTCCTATAATTCACCCCTCCACTTT.